Each of the 18 T cell receptor beta chains below was sequenced from the same sample in a study of blood T cell repertoires in COVID-19. Clones were sequenced by immunoSEQ multiplex PCR, and TCRdb holds only the in-frame ones, with some missing. The data show hundreds of thousands of clones, 85% seen once. The sequenced sample consisted of peripheral blood. These receptors were collected from a woman under 30 with acute or convalescent COVID-19.

The chain has TRBV4-2 and TRBJ2-7, with D unresolved. The CDR3 runs to 15 residues. CDR1 is LGHNA, CDR2 YNFKEQ, per germline. V dropped 1 base and J dropped 6 bases, with 16 bases sitting between them. The CDR3 nucleotides read TGTGCCAGCAGCCAAGCGGTGAAATCAACGGGCGAGCAGTACTTC. Protein sequence: CASSQAVKSTGEQYF.

As for this clone: At the DNA level, this CDR3 is encoded by other sequences in the same sample as well. This rearrangement joins TRBV24-1 to TRBJ1-5; TRBD1 agrees at 8 bases. Trimming at V came to 3 bases and at J to 5 bases, leaving 5 bases not matched to a gene. CDR1 and CDR2 (germline): KGHDR, SFDVKD. CDR3 length equals 15 residues. The CDR3 here is CATSDPTGGDQPQHF. DNA for the CDR3: TGTGCCACCAGTGATCCCACAGGGGGGGATCAGCCCCAGCATTTT.

This chain links TRBV18 with TRBJ1-6, with TRBD1 identical over 7 bases. After removal of 3 bases from V and 8 bases from J, the junction contained 7 bases not matched to a gene. The CDR3 totals 15 residues. From germline, CDR1 is KGHSH and CDR2 LQKENI. The CDR3 sequence: CASSPRQGADSPLHF. CDR3 DNA: TGTGCCAGCTCACCCCGACAGGGAGCGGATTCACCCCTCCACTTT.

The rearrangement joins TRBV27 to TRBJ1-2; the match to TRBD1 covers 7 bases. The length of the CDR3 is 16 residues. V shed 8 bases and J 4 bases; nucleotides not matched to a gene: 16. Germline CDR1 is MNHEY and CDR2 is SMNVEV (reference sequence). The CDR3 bases are TGTGCCAGCCGTGGGGGCCCTACAGGGGTCCCCTATGGCTACACCTTC. This encodes CASRGGPTGVPYGYTF.

J is TRBJ1-2 and V is TRBV21-1. TRBV21-1 is a known pseudogene. The CDR3 length is 12 residues. The CDR3 reads CASSKTSNGYTF. CDR3 coding DNA: TGTGCCAGCAGCAAAACTTCCAATGGCTACACCTTC.

The CDR3 loop is CASSPHRGGTYEQYF. For the CDR3, the DNA is TGTGCCAGCAGTCCCCACAGGGGGGGAACCTACGAGCAGTACTTC. The V gene is TRBV27, the J gene TRBJ2-7; D possibly corresponds to TRBD1 (8 bases). The CDR3 loop spans 15 amino acids. Trimming cost V 5 bases and J 2 bases, with 16 bases left between them. CDR1 and CDR2 (germline): MNHEY, SMNVEV (reference sequence).

CDR3 in DNA: TGTGCCAGCAGCCTGGGACAGGGGTATGGCTACACCTTC. Residues: CASSLGQGYGYTF. The genes are TRBV27 and TRBJ1-2; 10 bases match TRBD1. The germline CDR1 and CDR2 sequences are MNHEY and SMNVEV (reference sequence). This CDR3 has 13 residues. Trimming took 6 bases from V and 5 from J; bases not matched to a gene: 3.

This chain uses TRBV24-1 with TRBJ2-2, with a weak D call TRBD2 (6 bases). The CDR3 extends over 17 amino acids. V was clipped by 0 bases and J by 2 bases, with 12 bases between them. Per germline, CDR1 KGHDR and CDR2 SFDVKD. The CDR3 DNA reads as TGTGCCACCAGTGATTTGGGCAGGGCGGGAAACACCGGGGAGCTGTTTTTT. It is translated as CATSDLGRAGNTGELFF.

The V call is TRBV27, the J call TRBJ2-2, with TRBD2 matching 9 bases. V was clipped by 2 bases and J by 3 bases; unmatched bases: 1. The CDR3 consists of 15 residues. Per germline, CDR1 MNHEY and CDR2 SMNVEV (reference sequence). CDR3 nucleotide sequence: TGTGCCAGCAGTTTAGCGGGAGGGTACACCGGGGAGCTGTTTTTT. Protein sequence: CASSLAGGYTGELFF.

The chain recombines TRBV2 with TRBJ2-7; D is uncertain. The germline gives CDR1 SNHLY, CDR2 FYNNEI. V was shortened by 6 bases and J by 3 bases, with 9 bases between the two germline ends. There are 12 residues in the CDR3. Written as DNA, the CDR3 is TGTGCCAGCAGCGAAATCAGCTACGAGCAGTACTTC. It yields the protein CASSEISYEQYF.

The chain uses TRBV28 and TRBJ1-5; the match to TRBD1 covers 7 bases. CDR1 is MDHEN, CDR2 SYDVKM, per germline. The J segment lost 7 bases and the V segment lost 1 base, leaving 7 bases of the junction unmatched. The CDR3 loop spans 15 amino acids. The CDR3, as DNA: TGTGCCAGCAGTTTATTACAGGGGCGGGGACAGCCCCAGCATTTT. As protein: CASSLLQGRGQPQHF.

This clone was recorded a few times. The gene calls are TRBV12-3 or TRBV12-4 and TRBJ1-1, with TRBD1 matching 8 bases. The V and J ends lost 4 bases and 10 bases, in that order; junction bases with no gene match: 5. The CDR3 covers 12 residues. The CDR3 spells CASSSFTGGAFF. Written as DNA, the CDR3 is TGTGCCAGCAGTTCATTCACAGGGGGAGCTTTCTTT.

The gene calls are TRBV7-9 and TRBJ2-1, with D hard to call. The CDR3 covers 16 residues. The germline V gene encodes CDR1 SEHNR and CDR2 FQNEAQ (reference sequence). Trimming took off 1 base at V and 5 bases at J, with 15 bases between the two ends. This CDR3 is CASSLDRSGRNNEQFF. DNA for the CDR3: TGTGCCAGCAGCTTAGACCGGTCAGGCCGAAACAATGAGCAGTTCTTC.

The rearrangement uses TRBV5-1 and TRBJ1-1, with D possibly matching TRBD1 (6 bases). Trimming took 1 base from V and 0 from J, leaving 10 bases between them. This CDR3 comprises 15 residues. CDR1 is SGHRS and CDR2 is YFSETQ in the germline V gene. The DNA of the CDR3 is TGCGCCAGCAGCTTGTCGTGGGACATGAACACTGAAGCTTTCTTT. It translates to CASSLSWDMNTEAFF.

The chain combines TRBV4-1 with TRBJ1-2, with D possibly TRBD1 on 5 matching bases. CDR3 length: 16 amino acids. Per germline, CDR1 MGHRA and CDR2 YSYEKL. Trimming took 3 bases from V and 3 from J, leaving 17 bases between them. CDR3 sequence: CASSHPRVGQDYGYTF. The CDR3 DNA reads TGCGCCAGCAGCCACCCCCGGGTGGGGCAGGACTATGGCTACACCTTC.

The V gene is TRBV11-2, the J gene TRBJ2-7, with TRBD2 matching 11 bases. CDR1 SGHAT and CDR2 FQNNGV come from the germline V gene. The CDR3 has 15 amino acids. V lost 5 bases to trimming and J lost 1 base; unmatched junction nucleotides: 4. CDR3 residues: CASSPPSGRSYEQYF. The DNA of the CDR3 is TGTGCCAGCAGCCCACCTAGCGGGAGGTCCTACGAGCAGTACTTC.

The chain recombines TRBV7-9 with TRBJ2-1; D not resolved. The V gene's germline CDR1 is SEHNR and CDR2 FQNEAQ (reference sequence). The CDR3 extends over 14 amino acids. Between the trimmed V and J ends, which lost 7 bases and 0 bases, there was a span of 10 bases. As DNA, the CDR3 is TGTGCCAGCACCTTCCCGAGCTCCTACAATGAGCAGTTCTTC. Its protein product is CASTFPSSYNEQFF.

There are a few counts of this clone. This CDR3 is CASSYSSTGAEAFF. In DNA form, the CDR3 reads TGTGCCAGCAGTTACTCGAGTACGGGGGCTGAAGCTTTCTTT. V gene TRBV6-5 combines with J gene TRBJ1-1; tentative D call: TRBD1 (5 bases). Trimming took 0 bases from V and 6 from J, leaving 11 bases between them. This CDR3 contains 14 residues. Germline assignment: CDR1 MNHEY and CDR2 SVGAGI.